This entry features one TCR beta chain sequence. This clone was detected a few times. Its antigen is still unknown. No much larger clone is present one base from it, and per-base qualities are unavailable. Whole blood was collected in K2EDTA tubes by collaborating institutions according to the institutions' own protocols. Collaborator samples were shipped for TCRbeta analysis as frozen whole blood, isolated PBMCs, or DNA extracted from either sample type. The data belong to a study of blood T cell repertoires in COVID-19 (dated by TCRdb to about 2020). With respect to the entire study: Collaborator samples came from the United States, Italy and Spain and covered acute and convalescent phases of COVID-19. The material from the prospective study consisted of cDNA or gDNA derived from T cells, B-cell-depleted T cells, or PBMCs. Subjects who had been exposed to COVID-19, were actively infected with it, or had recovered from it provided the deeply sampled blood TCRbeta repertoires that made up the dataset. The repertoires were made available in a free public database intended to serve as a resource for research on the immune response to SARS-CoV-2. Samples came from the ongoing ImmuneRACE study (first 160 participants) plus 1,254 subjects from 6 global collaborators. A de-identified subject ID, COVID-19 status, age in years and sex were almost always included in the sample metadata. Where HLA class I and class II types were available, the types were taken from metadata supplied by the sample provider, not from assay-based typing.

The immunoSEQ Assay, a bias-controlled multiplex PCR, was used to amplify TCRbeta CDR3 regions from genomic DNA. The paper's processing steps were these. Within the assay, amplification of reference gene primers was used to estimate how many nucleated cells each sample contained. To quantify the absolute abundance of each unique TCRbeta CDR3 rearrangement, sequence reads were collapsed and filtered. For each sample, productive Simpson clonality was calculated by taking the square root of Simpson's diversity index across productive rearrangements. The table comes from immuneACCESS by way of TCRdb, which keeps in-frame sequences with V and J called. Part of the clones is missing from these tables; in studies checked, under half for an unresolved V gene and the rest for unknown reasons. The V and J calls and clone size are taken from that table; D and trimming were inferred from the DNA. The sample records about 69,000 clones, 75% to 85% of which are singletons. The ten most abundant clones make up around 47% of the sample.

Paper-wide results and their limitations: The amount of clinical and demographic metadata varied by source and participant and was provided uncurated.

The origin of this receptor is a human donor in a cohort sampled during active COVID-19. The specimen was peripheral blood.

Read as DNA, the sequence is TGTGCCAGCAGTGAAAACAGGGCGGATTTCTTT. This encodes CASSENRADFF. The chain joins TRBV2 to TRBJ1-1; a weak D assignment points to TRBD1 (6 bases agree). The CDR3 goes from the cysteine to the phenylalanine over 11 residues. Here the CDR3 DNA is all that survives: 33 bases in frame from base 1. The germline V gene specifies SNHLY as CDR1 and FYNNEI as CDR2. The trim is 2 bases for V and 13 bases for J, with a gap of 11 bases between the germline ends.